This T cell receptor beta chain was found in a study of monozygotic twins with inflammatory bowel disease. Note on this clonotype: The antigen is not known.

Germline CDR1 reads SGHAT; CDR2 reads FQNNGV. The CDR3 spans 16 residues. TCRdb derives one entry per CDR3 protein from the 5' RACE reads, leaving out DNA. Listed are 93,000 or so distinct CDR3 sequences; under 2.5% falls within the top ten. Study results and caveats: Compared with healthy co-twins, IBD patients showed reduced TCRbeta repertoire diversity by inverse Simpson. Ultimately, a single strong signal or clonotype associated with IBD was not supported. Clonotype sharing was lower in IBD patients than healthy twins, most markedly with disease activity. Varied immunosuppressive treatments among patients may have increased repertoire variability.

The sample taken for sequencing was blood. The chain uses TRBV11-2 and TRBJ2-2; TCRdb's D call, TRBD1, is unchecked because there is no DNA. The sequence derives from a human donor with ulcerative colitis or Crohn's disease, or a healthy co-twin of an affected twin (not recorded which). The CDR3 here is CASSKLTGGNTGELFF.